This TCR beta chain was captured in a study of T cells in Graves' hyperthyroidism and ophthalmopathy (dated by TCRdb to about 2019). With regard to the full study: Peripheral blood was collected at initial diagnosis, before any treatment. To identify TCR V-J signatures that set the groups apart, the researchers used a discovery cohort of about a hundred patients, made up of 40 to 45 with Graves' ophthalmopathy and 57 with stable Graves' hyperthyroidism. The 75 to 100 discovery patients were randomly split 7:3 into training and test sets. Once sampling was done, hyperthyroidism patients were given methimazole at a starting dose of 30 mg daily, whereas ophthalmopathy patients were given high-dose intravenous methylprednisolone. The study also compared thyroid tissue and blood T-cell repertoires from five or six Graves' hyperthyroidism patients. The paper describes TCR Vbeta CDR3 sequencing of 120 to 150 peripheral blood samples, made up of approximately 40 ophthalmopathy patients, 70 to 75 hyperthyroidism patients and approximately 17 progressor patients. Prospective prediction of ophthalmopathy was tested in an independent validation cohort of fewer than 20 hyperthyroidism patients and 17 patients who later progressed to ophthalmopathy.

Overall study outcomes, separate from this receptor: Most expanded thyroid clonotypes (frequency above 0.001) were also detected in blood, a finding suggesting that blood repertoires may reflect thyroid immune responses. No statistical method was used to set the sample size in advance, and investigators knew the group allocation. In validation, the model predicted progression to ophthalmopathy a median of roughly 6.1 months before onset, with approximately 68% sensitivity and about 72% specificity. A model built on a 13 V-J signature distinguished ophthalmopathy from stable hyperthyroidism, reaching around 88% sensitivity and around 82% specificity in cross-validation and 80%/75% in testing.

On this clonotype itself: The antigen it recognizes is unknown. No base-level quality is on record; no much larger clone is a single base apart.

A patient counted as having stable Graves' hyperthyroidism if no progression to ophthalmopathy occurred over 18 months of follow-up. The hyperthyroidism patients were between 18 and 65 years old and newly diagnosed, with a disease duration of less than 2 months. Exclusion was applied to patients with uncontrolled infections, other autoimmune diseases, pregnancy or lactation. Clinical symptoms, serum thyroxine and TRAb, thyroid ultrasound, and orbital computed tomography formed the basis for the diagnoses. PBMCs were separated from roughly 10 ml of fresh peripheral blood using Ficoll-Paque density gradient centrifugation. Trizol reagent was used to extract total RNA, and RNA quality was then checked on an Agilent 2100 Bioanalyzer. Amplification of TCR beta CDR3 regions was carried out from RNA transcripts. For the first round of RT-PCR on the TCR CDR3, the HTBI primer set was used together with the Qiagen OneStep RT-PCR kit. Libraries were constructed in a second round of multiplex PCR, after which size selection and purification were performed. Paired-end sequencing of the libraries was performed with 100 bp reads on an Illumina HiSeq2000. On the study's bioinformatics: SOAPnuke was used to process the raw data, with reads discarded if the reads contained adapters or uncalled bases, had a mean Phred below 15, or lacked an exact constant-primer or identifier match. High-quality paired reads were merged using COPE v1.2.5, and each unique nucleotide sequence was defined as a clonotype. Clonotypes were aligned to IMGT TRBV, TRBD and TRBJ reference segments using MiTCR v1.1. Only V-J combinations with frequency above 0.0001, covering roughly 99% of repertoires, were analysed. A TCS score was defined as the ratio of F50 (clonal expansion) to E x V (chaos), with BLOSUM62-based TCRdist applied between CDR3 peptides within each V-J. Welch's t-statistics and random forest reduced roughly 500 V-J features to 10 to 15, which were used in a naive Bayes classifier (R e1071). TCRdb reprocessed the public reads (quality trimming at Q25 with fastp, clone calling with MiXCR) and kept in-frame beta chains. Rows matching on CDR3 protein sequence are summarized as one entry with the most common DNA and genes. TCRdb's processing, not the study's, gives the V and J calls here. For this sample there are under 450,000 distinct CDR3 sequences; approximately 14% appear just once. The biggest ten clones account for less than 15% of the sample.

Via the germline V gene (reference sequence), CDR1 is SEHNR and CDR2 FQNEAQ. The CDR3 runs 14 residues from the cysteine to the phenylalanine. Kept here is only the CDR3 DNA, which spans 42 bases and is read in frame from base 1. Germline trimming amounts to 5 bases on V and 5 bases on J, with 6 as the count of junction bases outside the gene matches. The clonotype was recovered from a woman aged 18-29 years with Graves' hyperthyroidism. The material sequenced was blood. The chain is made from TRBV7-9 and TRBJ2-5; 9 central bases correspond to TRBD2. The CDR3 region: CASSTRGGGETQYF. The DNA sequence is given as TGTGCCAGCAGCACGCGGGGGGGCGGTGAGACCCAGTACTTC.